Presented here are 24 T cell receptor beta chains from one specimen sequenced in a study of blood T cell repertoires in COVID-19. Profiling relied on immunoSEQ multiplex PCR, and the TCRdb table lists in-frame clones only, not all of them. Of 380,000 or so clones listed, approximately 80% are singletons. The sequenced sample was peripheral blood. The receptors derive from a human donor with acute or convalescent COVID-19. The donor label of this sample is uncertain.

This clone appeared a single time. Written as DNA, the CDR3 is TGTGCCAGCAGTTTCCGGAGGAACACTGAAGCTTTCTTT. Its protein product is CASSFRRNTEAFF. The rearrangement links TRBV28 to TRBJ1-1, with D unresolved. The CDR3 spans 13 residues. Germline V gives CDR1 MDHEN, CDR2 SYDVKM. With 3 bases removed from V and 1 base from J, the gap between germline ends came to 6 bases.

This chain joins TRBV30 and TRBJ1-5; tentative D call: TRBD1 (5 bases). Germline-derived CDR1 and CDR2 are GTSNPN and SVGIG (reference sequence). The CDR3 spans 14 residues. Trimming stripped 4 bases from V and 4 bases from J, with 14 bases between. CDR3 sequence reads: CAWNSGQLNQPQHF. The CDR3 nucleotides are TGTGCCTGGAACTCAGGACAATTGAATCAGCCCCAGCATTTT.

This chain uses TRBV18 with TRBJ2-7; D remains ambiguous. Trimming left V 3 bases short and J 1 base short, with 10 bases between. Germline V gene sequence: CDR1 KGHSH, CDR2 LQKENI. This CDR3 has 14 residues. The CDR3 sequence is CASSPSTPSYEQYF. CDR3 nucleotide sequence: TGTGCCAGCTCACCGTCGACACCGTCCTACGAGCAGTACTTC.

The chain recombines TRBV5-4 with TRBJ1-4; TRBD1 is a possible D gene (6 bases). The CDR3 runs to 14 residues. V lost 0 bases to trimming and J lost 5 bases, with 8 bases between them. Germline CDR1 and CDR2: SGHNT and YYREEE (reference sequence). The CDR3 reads CASSLGDRNEKLFF. The CDR3 coding sequence is TGTGCCAGCAGCTTGGGAGACAGGAATGAAAAACTGTTTTTT.

The chain combines TRBV7-9 with TRBJ2-3, with D perhaps TRBD2 (6 bases). V gave up 0 bases and J gave up 0 bases, with 10 bases separating them. The V gene's germline CDR1 is SEHNR and CDR2 FQNEAQ (reference sequence). The CDR3 loop spans 16 amino acids. The CDR3 DNA sequence: TGTGCCAGCAGCTTAGCGGCGGGGATTAGCACAGATACGCAGTATTTT. Protein product: CASSLAAGISTDTQYF. Filled out from reference TRBV7-9 and TRBJ2-3, the complete variable domain reads DTGVSQNPRHKITKRGQNVTFRCDPISEHNRLYWYRQTLGQGPEFLTYFQNEAQLEKSRLLSDRFSAERPKGSFSTLEIQRTEQGDSAMYLCASSLAAGISTDTQYFGPGTRLTVL.

This clone came up once. This sequence joins TRBV27 and TRBJ2-5, with TRBD2 matching 7 bases. J gave up 5 bases and V 3 bases, and 6 bases lay outside the gene matches. This CDR3 region has 14 residues. CDR1 MNHEY and CDR2 SMNVEV come from the germline V gene (reference sequence). DNA for the CDR3: TGTGCCAGCAGTTTGTTGGGTAGCGGGGAGACCCAGTACTTC. Amino acid sequence: CASSLLGSGETQYF.

The chain joins TRBV18 to TRBJ1-1, with D perhaps matching TRBD1 (5 bases). Germline V gene data show CDR1 as KGHSH and CDR2 as LQKENI. Trimming left V 6 bases short and J 8 bases short, with 16 bases between. The CDR3 spans 13 residues. For the CDR3, the DNA is TGTGCCAGCTCCTTCGGCAGGGCTGGGGAAGCTTTCTTT. Encoded protein: CASSFGRAGEAFF.

The CDR3 region is CASSYGRGTDTQYF. The CDR3 nucleotides are TGTGCCAGCAGTTACGGGAGGGGTACAGATACGCAGTATTTT. This chain connects TRBV6-5 to TRBJ2-3, with TRBD2 matching 7 bases. The V segment lost 2 bases and the J segment 3 bases; nucleotides outside the gene matches: 2. CDR3 length: 14 amino acids. From germline, CDR1 is MNHEY and CDR2 SVGAGI.

The chain is built from TRBV5-4 and TRBJ1-2; 9 bases are shared with TRBD1. CDR3 size: 14 residues. V shed 4 bases and J 3 bases; nucleotides not matched to a gene: 4. Germline-derived CDR1 and CDR2 are SGHNT and YYREEE (reference sequence). Here the CDR3 reads CASSRGQGYYGYTF. The DNA for the CDR3 is TGTGCCAGCAGCCGTGGACAGGGGTACTATGGCTACACCTTC.

The chain couples TRBV4-2 to TRBJ2-1; 11 bases map to TRBD2. Trimming cost V 1 base and J 8 bases; bases outside gene matches: 7. Germline V gene sequence: CDR1 LGHNA, CDR2 YNFKEQ. The CDR3 spans 16 residues. As DNA, the CDR3 is TGTGCCAGCAGCCAAGTTGAGACTAGCGGGGCCCATGAGCAGTTCTTC. Translation: CASSQVETSGAHEQFF.

The chain uses TRBV19 and TRBJ1-1; D is perhaps TRBD1 (5 bases). Between the trimmed V and J ends, which lost 3 bases and 3 bases, there was a span of 14 bases. The germline V gene has CDR1 LNHDA and CDR2 SQIVND (reference sequence). This CDR3 has 15 residues. DNA of the CDR3: TGTGCCAGTAGTATGGTTGGGGCTACGGACACTGAAGCTTTCTTT. Protein: CASSMVGATDTEAFF.

This clone was recorded a few times. CDR3 in amino acids: CSVTAGGYTEAFF. The CDR3 DNA is TGCAGCGTCACCGCCGGAGGGTACACTGAAGCTTTCTTT. The J gene is TRBJ1-1, the V gene TRBV29-1; D is unresolved. Deletions cut 6 bases from V and 3 bases from J, with 14 bases between. The germline gives CDR1 SQVTM, CDR2 ANQGSEA. CDR3 length equals 13 residues.

The rearrangement links TRBV5-1 to TRBJ1-2; perhaps TRBD1 as D (5 bases). V was clipped by 8 bases and J by 4 bases, with 12 bases between them. The length of the CDR3 is 12 residues. Germline CDR1 and CDR2: SGHRS and YFSETQ. DNA for the CDR3: TGCGCCAGTCAAGCTCAGGGCTATGGCTACACCTTC. Protein: CASQAQGYGYTF.

The chain combines TRBV2 with TRBJ2-5, with 7 bases lining up with TRBD2. Germline CDR1 reads SNHLY; CDR2 reads FYNNEI. V dropped 4 bases and J dropped 5; count of bases not matched to a gene: 4. The CDR3 sequence is 13 residues long. CDR3 nucleotide sequence: TGTGCCAGCAGTGGGCCACTAGCGGAGACCCAGTACTTC. Translating it yields CASSGPLAETQYF.

The rearrangement links TRBV7-9 to TRBJ2-7; 9 bases agree with TRBD1. Germline-derived CDR1 and CDR2 are SEHNR and FQNEAQ (reference sequence). The CDR3 spans 14 residues. Trimming removed 5 bases from V and 5 bases from J; junction bases left unmatched: 7. The CDR3 nucleotides read TGTGCCAGCAGCAGGCCGGGACAGGGCCACGAGCAGTACTTC. Protein product: CASSRPGQGHEQYF.

Only a few counts were recorded for this clone. The CDR3 DNA is TGTGCCAGTAGTATGGTCAGGGCCATACACCAGCCCCAGCATTTT. Translating gives CASSMVRAIHQPQHF. The chain recombines TRBV19 with TRBJ1-5; a weak D match, TRBD1 (5 bases). Trimming removed 3 bases at V and 7 bases at J, with 16 bases between. The CDR3 is made up of 15 amino acids. Germline V gives CDR1 LNHDA, CDR2 SQIVND (reference sequence).

The V call is TRBV6-5, the J call TRBJ2-5; D remains ambiguous. CDR1 MNHEY and CDR2 SVGAGI come from the germline V gene. There are 15 residues in the CDR3. Trimming left V 5 bases short and J 0 bases short, with 13 bases between. The chain's CDR3 is CASSPTFGYQETQYF. CDR3 nucleotide sequence: TGTGCCAGCAGTCCTACCTTCGGGTACCAAGAGACCCAGTACTTC.

The chain uses TRBV7-2 and TRBJ1-1; D remains unclear. Germline V gene sequence: CDR1 SGHTA, CDR2 FQGNSA. The CDR3 length is 16 residues. The V end was cut by 1 base, the J end by 0 bases, with 12 bases between. CDR3 nucleotide sequence: TGTGCCAGCAGCTTAGTGACGCGGCGGTTGAACACTGAAGCTTTCTTT. Translated: CASSLVTRRLNTEAFF.

The V and J genes are TRBV30 and TRBJ1-2; D is uncertain. V was shortened by 0 bases and J by 6 bases, with 11 bases between the two germline ends. CDR1 GTSNPN and CDR2 SVGIG come from the germline V gene (reference sequence). This CDR3 has 13 residues. The CDR3 DNA is TGTGCCTGGAGTGTACTGGGAGTTGATGGCTACACCTTC. It yields the protein CAWSVLGVDGYTF.

This clone was seen only a few times. The chain joins TRBV29-1 to TRBJ2-3; TRBD1 might be the D (6 bases). Germline loops: CDR1 SQVTM, CDR2 ANQGSEA. V lost 5 bases and J 2 bases, leaving 20 bases between the germline ends. The CDR3 is made up of 16 amino acids. As DNA, the CDR3 is TGCAGCGTTTTGGCGCCTCAGGGGTCCCACACAGATACGCAGTATTTT. Protein: CSVLAPQGSHTDTQYF.

This clone was detected only once. The J gene is TRBJ2-1, the V gene TRBV7-7; 12 positions match TRBD2. The CDR3 has 15 residues. CDR1 is SSHAT and CDR2 is FNYEAQ in the germline V gene (reference sequence). With V trimmed by 3 bases and J by 7 bases, 4 bases remained unmatched. The CDR3 is CASSLTSGSGNEQFF. CDR3 coding DNA: TGTGCCAGCAGCTTGACTAGCGGGAGTGGGAATGAGCAGTTCTTC.

The genes are TRBV27 and TRBJ1-1; TRBD1 is a possible D gene (5 bases). Trimming cost V 5 bases and J 7 bases, with 26 bases left between them. CDR1 and CDR2 from the germline V gene are MNHEY and SMNVEV (reference sequence). CDR3 length: 17 amino acids. DNA for the CDR3: TGTGCCAGCAGTACCCTCGGGGGGGGGTTACCGAACCTTGAAGCTTTCTTT. Encoded protein: CASSTLGGGLPNLEAFF.

This clone was observed once. The V gene is TRBV3-1 (or the pseudogene TRBV3-2), the J gene TRBJ2-3, with 8 bases matching TRBD1. The germline V gene has CDR1 LGHDT and CDR2 YNNKEL (reference sequence). The CDR3 is 18 amino acids. With V trimmed by 6 bases and J by 0 bases, 14 bases remained unmatched. This CDR3 reads CASSQRHQGAGSTDTQYF. The CDR3 DNA follows: TGTGCCAGCAGTCAAAGGCATCAGGGGGCGGGGAGCACAGATACGCAGTATTTT.

This chain uses TRBV7-8 with TRBJ1-6; 7 bases fit TRBD1. The CDR3 loop spans 14 amino acids. In germline, CDR1 is SGHVS, CDR2 FQNEAQ. V was pared by 7 bases and J by 8 bases, with 8 bases of the junction left unmatched. CDR3 loop: CASTWGTGDSPLHF. The CDR3 DNA follows: TGTGCCAGCACCTGGGGAACAGGGGATTCACCCCTCCACTTT.